These T cell receptor beta chains were read from a single sample in a study of post-analysis software for immune sequencing data. TCRdb processed the PCR reads anew with MiXCR; each CDR3 protein has one entry. This repertoire shows roughly 800,000 distinct CDR3 sequences, 30% found once; its top ten account for around 0.56%. Sequenced sample: blood. The receptors were gathered from a girl between 5 and 17 years old with multiple sclerosis. The CDR3 runs from the conserved cysteine through the conserved F or W. The order of the fields is clone size, J gene, V gene, D gene, CDR3 protein, CDR3 DNA. The D gene is left open where the match is weak. Clone size appears in some rows only: once, few, many, or a class for an expanded clone.

NA | TRBJ2-3 | TRBV28 | NA | CASSETRFSDTRYF | TGTGCCAGCTCCGAGACTAGGTTCTCAGATACGCGGTATTTT
NA | TRBJ1-5 | TRBV6-1 | NA | CASSFWSTRNQHF | TGTGCCAGCAGTTTTTGGTCCACTCGGAACCAGCATTTT
NA | TRBJ1-1 | TRBV20-1 | NA | CSAQGLRGTEAFF | TGCAGTGCCCAGGGGTTGAGGGGCACTGAAGCTTTCTTT
NA | TRBJ1-2 | TRBV20-1 | NA | CSANGPGPQGGGYTF | TGCAGTGCTAATGGCCCGGGACCACAAGGAGGTGGCTACACCTTC
NA | TRBJ2-3 | TRBV6-5 | NA | CASSYSGGRTDTQYF | TGTGCCAGCAGTTACTCGGGGGGGCGCACAGATACGCAGTATTTT
NA | TRBJ2-3 | TRBV28 | NA | CASSFNVFRGTQYF | TGTGCCAGCAGTTTTAACGTCTTCCGTGGTACGCAGTATTTT
few | TRBJ2-7 | TRBV7-2 | TRBD1 | CASSSNPGQPFPYEQYF | TGTGCCAGCAGTTCTAATCCGGGACAGCCTTTTCCCTACGAGCAGTACTTC
few | TRBJ2-7 | TRBV12-3/TRBV12-4 | TRBD2 | CASSLGVAGGPEQYF | TGTGCCAGCAGTTTGGGAGTAGCGGGAGGGCCCGAGCAGTACTTC
NA | TRBJ2-3 | TRBV29-1 | TRBD2 | CSVATLAGGPDTQYF | TGCAGCGTTGCGACTCTAGCGGGAGGGCCAGATACGCAGTATTTT
few | TRBJ2-1 | TRBV7-2 | NA | CASSRYGRDNEQFF | TGTGCCAGCAGCCGTTACGGCAGGGACAATGAGCAGTTCTTC
NA | TRBJ2-7 | TRBV9 | NA | CASSEGGPLNEQYF | TGTGCCAGCAGCGAGGGGGGTCCGCTGAACGAGCAGTACTTC
few | TRBJ1-1 | TRBV15 | TRBD1 | CATSTRTGRTEAFF | TGTGCCACCAGCACAAGGACAGGGCGGACTGAAGCTTTCTTT
NA | TRBJ1-2 | TRBV11-1 | TRBD1 | CASSLLTGGNYGYTF | TGTGCCAGCAGCTTATTGACAGGGGGCAACTATGGCTACACCTTC
NA | TRBJ2-7 | TRBV7-2 | NA | CASSLSDLREQYF | TGTGCCAGCAGCTTATCGGACCTCCGCGAGCAGTACTTC
NA | TRBJ2-5 | TRBV4-1 | NA | CASSQDSGAETQYF | TGCGCCAGCAGCCAAGATTCCGGGGCGGAGACCCAGTACTTC
few | TRBJ2-6 | TRBV7-9 | NA | CASSLVVLLTSGANVLTF | TGTGCCAGCAGCTTAGTCGTGTTGTTAACCTCTGGGGCCAACGTCCTGACTTTC
NA | TRBJ2-1 | TRBV29-1 | NA | CSVDSFTRYNEQFF | TGCAGCGTTGATTCCTTTACGAGGTACAATGAGCAGTTCTTC
few | TRBJ2-1 | TRBV29-1 | NA | CSTRRGAVGDEQFF | TGCAGCACGCGGCGCGGGGCGGTGGGAGATGAGCAGTTCTTC
NA | TRBJ1-5 | TRBV7-9 | TRBD1 | CASSLTGGVGQPQHF | TGTGCCAGCAGCTTGACAGGGGGCGTCGGTCAGCCCCAGCATTTT
NA | TRBJ2-3 | TRBV7-2 | NA | CASSLAALLLSEGTQYF | TGTGCCAGCAGCCTAGCCGCTCTACTCCTTTCAGAGGGAACGCAGTATTTT
few | TRBJ2-1 | TRBV9 | TRBD1 | CASSVGVGTGIWNEQFF | TGTGCCAGCAGCGTAGGTGTCGGGACAGGGATATGGAATGAGCAGTTCTTC
NA | TRBJ2-5 | TRBV9 | NA | CASSVVSSGETQYF | TGTGCCAGCAGCGTAGTCAGCAGCGGGGAGACCCAGTACTTC
NA | TRBJ2-3 | TRBV9 | NA | CASSPGTWDTQYF | TGTGCCAGCAGCCCCGGTACGTGGGATACGCAGTATTTT
NA | TRBJ2-3 | TRBV4-3 | NA | CASSQAAGATDTQYF | TGCGCCAGCAGCCAAGCGGCAGGGGCCACAGATACGCAGTATTTT
few | TRBJ1-2 | TRBV29-1 | NA | CSADKFYGYTF | TGCAGCGCAGACAAGTTTTATGGCTACACCTTC
few | TRBJ2-7 | TRBV13 | TRBD1 | CASSKAGTGSSYEQYF | TGTGCCAGCAGCAAAGCCGGGACAGGGAGCTCCTACGAGCAGTACTTC
NA | TRBJ2-1 | TRBV6-5 | NA | CASTRGGTSYNEQFF | TGTGCCAGCACCCGGGGAGGAACCTCCTACAATGAGCAGTTCTTC
few | TRBJ1-1 | TRBV20-1 | NA | CSARGQRNTEAFF | TGCAGTGCTAGAGGCCAGAGGAACACTGAAGCTTTCTTT
NA | TRBJ2-1 | TRBV6-1 | TRBD2 | CASSPRLAKQFF | TGTGCCAGCAGTCCTCGACTAGCGAAGCAGTTCTTC
few | TRBJ2-3 | TRBV3-1 | TRBD1 | CASSQGKWTGSTDTQYF | TGTGCCAGCAGCCAAGGGAAGTGGACAGGGAGCACAGATACGCAGTATTTT
many | TRBJ2-7 | TRBV20-1 | NA | CSASGDSYEQYF | TGCAGTGCTTCGGGGGACTCCTACGAGCAGTACTTC
NA | TRBJ2-7 | TRBV19 | TRBD2 | CASRTSGSVNEQYF | TGTGCCAGTAGGACTAGCGGGAGTGTAAACGAGCAGTACTTC
NA | TRBJ1-2 | TRBV20-1 | NA | CSAPTRGYGYTF | TGCAGTGCTCCGACAAGGGGCTATGGCTACACCTTC
once | TRBJ2-5 | TRBV7-2 | NA | CASSVGSDQQYF | TGTGCCAGCAGCGTTGGTTCGGACCAGCAGTACTTC
NA | TRBJ2-7 | TRBV4-3 | TRBD1 | CASSRGTEFTYEQYF | TGCGCCAGCAGCCGTGGGACAGAATTTACCTACGAGCAGTACTTC
few | TRBJ2-1 | TRBV9 | NA | CASSDRDLSYNEQFF | TGTGCCAGCAGCGACCGGGACCTAAGTTACAATGAGCAGTTCTTC